This TCR beta chain appears in the sequencing data of a study of blood T cell repertoires in COVID-19. Produced via immunoSEQ multiplex PCR; TCRdb's table is partial and in-frame only. The profile shows a few hundred thousand clones, roughly 89% of them singletons. The germline gives CDR1 SGHRS, CDR2 YFSETQ. The germline V and J ends were trimmed by 4 bases and 6 bases, with 16 bases remaining between them. The length of the CDR3 is 15 residues. The chain recombines TRBV5-1 with TRBJ2-2, with D perhaps TRBD1 (7 bases). Sequenced material: PBMCs or T cells enriched from blood (not recorded which). This receptor was identified in a man aged 30 to 39 who had been exposed to COVID-19. The CDR3 DNA follows: TGCGCCAGCAGCACGGGGACAGCGGGCGCCGGGGAGCTGTTTTTT. Protein: CASSTGTAGAGELFF.